These T cell receptor beta chains were read from a single sample in a study of blood T cell repertoires in COVID-19. Repertoires were generated with immunoSEQ multiplex PCR, while TCRdb's copy carries only in-frame clones and drops some. The repertoire has about 87,000 clones, 80% to 90% of them found once; the top ten carry 4.5% to 6%. Sequenced input: peripheral blood. The source of these receptors is a woman of 80 years or more with acute or convalescent COVID-19. Both conserved end residues are part of each CDR3. Each record gives: J gene, D gene, CDR3 length, clone size, V gene, CDR3 protein, CDR3 DNA. The D gene is left open where the match is weak. Clone size is shown for a subset of rows, as once, few, many or a class of expanded clone.

>TRBJ1-5|TRBD1|20|-|TRBV19
CASSTTRTGLGTSSNQPQHF
TGTGCCAGTAGTACAACTAGGACAGGGCTTGGTACGAGTAGCAATCAGCCCCAGCATTTT
>TRBJ2-7|-|12|-|TRBV12-3/TRBV12-4
CASSSQGYEQYF
TGTGCCAGCAGTTCCCAGGGTTACGAGCAGTACTTC
>TRBJ2-1|TRBD2|16|-|TRBV19
CASSIVLAGGPNEQFF
TGTGCCAGTAGTATAGTACTAGCGGGGGGGCCGAATGAGCAGTTCTTC
>TRBJ2-5|-|13|-|TRBV28
CASRTTGWETQYF
TGTGCCAGCAGAACCACAGGGTGGGAGACCCAGTACTTC
>TRBJ1-2|-|14|once|TRBV18
CASSQSTESYGYTF
TGTGCCAGCTCGCAGTCGACAGAGTCTTATGGCTACACCTTC
>TRBJ1-1|-|17|-|TRBV14
CASSQVLSGSLNTEAFF
TGTGCCAGCAGCCAAGTCCTGAGCGGCTCTCTGAACACTGAAGCTTTCTTT
>TRBJ1-5|TRBD1|13|-|TRBV7-2
CASSSQGRQPQHF
TGTGCCAGCAGCTCACAGGGGAGGCAGCCCCAGCATTTT
>TRBJ2-5|-|13|once|TRBV12-5
CAGDTGTLQTQYF
TGTGCTGGGGACACAGGGACGTTGCAGACCCAGTACTTC
>TRBJ2-5|TRBD1|13|-|TRBV18
CASSPGTEETQYF
TGTGCCAGCTCACCAGGGACAGAGGAGACCCAGTACTTC
>TRBJ1-4|TRBD1|15|once|TRBV30
CAWSIGQGRNEKLFF
TGTGCCTGGAGTATCGGACAGGGACGAAATGAAAAACTGTTTTTT
>TRBJ1-1|-|14|-|TRBV27
CASRSHGHNTEAFF
TGTGCCAGCCGTTCCCACGGACATAATACTGAAGCTTTCTTT
>TRBJ2-2|TRBD2|16|-|TRBV7-9
CASTLTSGRGTGELFF
TGTGCCAGCACCCTGACTAGCGGGAGGGGCACCGGGGAGCTGTTTTTT
>TRBJ2-2|TRBD1|15|-|TRBV29-1
CSVDEGTGYTGELFF
TGCAGCGTTGATGAGGGGACAGGGTACACCGGGGAGCTGTTTTTT
>TRBJ2-3|TRBD2|14|-|TRBV6-2/TRBV6-3
CASSQTSGLGTQYF
TGTGCCAGCAGTCAGACTAGCGGGCTAGGGACGCAGTATTTT
>TRBJ2-1|TRBD1|14|-|TRBV18
CASSQGALWGEQFF
TGTGCCAGCTCACAGGGGGCGCTATGGGGGGAGCAGTTCTTC
>TRBJ2-7|-|15|-|TRBV11-2
CASTPSLAHSYEQYF
TGTGCCAGCACCCCGTCCCTAGCGCACTCCTACGAGCAGTACTTC
>TRBJ1-2|-|13|-|TRBV29-1
CSVEELAGVGYTF
TGCAGCGTTGAAGAGTTGGCAGGGGTGGGCTACACCTTC
>TRBJ1-4|-|16|-|TRBV19
CASSIEAVTTNEKLFF
TGTGCCAGTAGTATAGAGGCAGTAACAACTAATGAAAAACTGTTTTTT
>TRBJ1-2|TRBD1|15|-|TRBV7-9
CASSLVTGGGYGYTF
TGTGCCAGCAGCTTAGTGACAGGGGGTGGCTATGGCTACACCTTC
>TRBJ2-1|TRBD2|15|-|TRBV6-4
CASSDEAGGRNEQFF
TGTGCCAGCAGTGACGAAGCGGGGGGACGGAATGAGCAGTTCTTC
>TRBJ2-7|TRBD2|15|-|TRBV19
CASRRLAGDSYEQYF
TGTGCCAGTAGAAGACTAGCGGGCGATAGCTACGAGCAGTACTTC
>TRBJ2-7|TRBD1|14|few|TRBV7-8
CASSLGGQAYEQYF
TGTGCCAGCAGCTTAGGCGGACAGGCCTACGAGCAGTACTTC
>TRBJ1-3|TRBD1|14|-|TRBV5-1
CASSKGAGGNTIYF
TGCGCCAGCAGCAAGGGGGCAGGTGGAAACACCATATATTTT
>TRBJ2-7|-|12|-|TRBV12-5
CASGANPYEQYF
TGTGCTAGTGGGGCAAACCCCTACGAGCAGTACTTC
>TRBJ1-1|-|14|-|TRBV19
CASSIDSKTGEAFF
TGTGCCAGTAGTATAGATTCGAAGACAGGCGAAGCTTTCTTT
>TRBJ1-5|-|15|-|TRBV6-5
CASRLGGGSNQPQHF
TGTGCCAGCAGGCTAGGTGGGGGCAGCAATCAGCCCCAGCATTTT
>TRBJ1-1|-|13|-|TRBV12-3/TRBV12-4
CASRRVGLNEAFF
TGTGCCAGCAGGAGGGTAGGGCTAAATGAAGCTTTCTTT
>TRBJ2-3|TRBD2|14|-|TRBV7-2
CASSNPGGGDTQYF
TGTGCCAGCAGCAACCCGGGAGGAGGAGATACGCAGTATTTT
>TRBJ2-6|TRBD1|16|-|TRBV5-1
CASSEGQGPGANVLTF
TGCGCCAGCAGCGAAGGACAGGGCCCTGGGGCCAACGTCCTGACTTTC
>TRBJ2-7|-|14|-|TRBV7-8
CASSPLSRTYEQYF
TGTGCCAGCAGCCCCCTTAGTAGAACCTACGAGCAGTACTTC
>TRBJ1-1|-|14|-|TRBV6-5
CASIRGSENTEAFF
TGTGCCAGCATACGGGGGTCGGAGAACACTGAAGCTTTCTTT
>TRBJ1-6|TRBD1|16|-|TRBV6-5
CASSYSEGAGNSPLHF
TGTGCCAGCAGTTACTCGGAGGGGGCTGGGAATTCACCCCTCCACTTT
>TRBJ1-6|TRBD1|15|-|TRBV5-4
CASSDPGQGNSPLHF
TGTGCCAGCAGCGATCCGGGACAGGGAAATTCACCCCTCCACTTT
>TRBJ1-2|TRBD1|15|once|TRBV5-5
CASSAGTGNAYGYTF
TGTGCCAGCAGCGCGGGGACAGGGAATGCCTATGGCTACACCTTC
>TRBJ2-7|TRBD1|13|once|TRBV12-3/TRBV12-4
CASSPDRVYEQYF
TGTGCCAGCAGCCCGGACAGGGTCTACGAGCAGTACTTC
>TRBJ1-2|TRBD1|16|-|TRBV14
CASSHRTGGAYYGYTF
TGTGCCAGCAGCCACCGGACAGGGGGCGCTTACTATGGCTACACCTTC
>TRBJ1-4|TRBD1|14|-|TRBV3-1/TRBV3-2
CASSYRTGDEKLFF
TGTGCCAGCAGCTACCGGACAGGGGATGAAAAACTGTTTTTT
>TRBJ1-1|-|12|-|TRBV30
CAWRGEGTEAFF
TGTGCCTGGCGGGGGGAAGGCACTGAAGCTTTCTTT
>TRBJ2-1|TRBD2|20|-|TRBV2
CASSHPGLAGMEGSYNEQFF
TGTGCCAGCAGTCACCCGGGACTAGCGGGGATGGAGGGCTCCTACAATGAGCAGTTCTTC
>TRBJ2-2|-|15|-|TRBV11-3
CASSQGTANTGELFF
TGTGCCAGCAGCCAGGGGACGGCGAACACCGGGGAGCTGTTTTTT
>TRBJ2-5|-|11|-|TRBV11-2
CASSRQETQYF
TGTGCCAGCAGCCGTCAAGAGACCCAGTACTTC
>TRBJ2-1|-|16|once|TRBV12-5
CASGLVSGGEYNEQFF
TGTGCTAGTGGTTTGGTATCCGGCGGGGAGTACAATGAGCAGTTCTTC
>TRBJ2-3|-|15|-|TRBV19
CARLGVSGVIGTQYF
TGTGCCAGACTCGGTGTCTCGGGAGTAATCGGTACGCAGTATTTT
>TRBJ2-1|TRBD2|17|-|TRBV4-3
CASSQAGTSGASGEQFF
TGCGCCAGCAGCCAAGCTGGGACTAGCGGGGCCTCGGGGGAGCAGTTCTTC
>TRBJ1-2|-|13|-|TRBV9
CASSPARNYGYTF
TGTGCCAGCAGTCCTGCCAGAAACTATGGCTACACCTTC
>TRBJ1-2|TRBD1|14|-|TRBV19
CASSAPDRNYGYTF
TGTGCCAGTAGTGCCCCGGACAGGAACTATGGCTACACCTTC
>TRBJ1-2|-|14|-|TRBV19
CASREPGTPYGYTF
TGTGCCAGCCGCGAGCCAGGGACTCCTTATGGCTACACCTTC
>TRBJ2-3|-|15|-|TRBV18
CASSQPTGTTDTQYF
TGTGCCAGCTCACAACCTACAGGGACGACAGATACGCAGTATTTT
>TRBJ1-6|TRBD1|17|-|TRBV19
CASSFLRQGADNSPLHF
TGTGCCAGTAGTTTCCTTCGACAGGGGGCGGATAATTCACCCCTCCACTTT
>TRBJ1-3|-|14|-|TRBV6-5
CASSSPGVVNTIYF
TGTGCCAGCAGTTCTCCCGGGGTAGTGAACACCATATATTTT
>TRBJ1-2|TRBD1|13|-|TRBV30
CAWSETGTGGYTF
TGTGCCTGGAGTGAGACAGGGACTGGTGGCTACACCTTC
>TRBJ2-7|TRBD2|11|-|TRBV10-3
CATSGGYEQYF
TGTGCCACCTCGGGAGGCTACGAGCAGTACTTC
>TRBJ2-7|-|16|-|TRBV15
CATSRDKGRLTYEQYF
TGTGCCACCAGCAGAGATAAGGGGCGGCTGACCTACGAGCAGTACTTC